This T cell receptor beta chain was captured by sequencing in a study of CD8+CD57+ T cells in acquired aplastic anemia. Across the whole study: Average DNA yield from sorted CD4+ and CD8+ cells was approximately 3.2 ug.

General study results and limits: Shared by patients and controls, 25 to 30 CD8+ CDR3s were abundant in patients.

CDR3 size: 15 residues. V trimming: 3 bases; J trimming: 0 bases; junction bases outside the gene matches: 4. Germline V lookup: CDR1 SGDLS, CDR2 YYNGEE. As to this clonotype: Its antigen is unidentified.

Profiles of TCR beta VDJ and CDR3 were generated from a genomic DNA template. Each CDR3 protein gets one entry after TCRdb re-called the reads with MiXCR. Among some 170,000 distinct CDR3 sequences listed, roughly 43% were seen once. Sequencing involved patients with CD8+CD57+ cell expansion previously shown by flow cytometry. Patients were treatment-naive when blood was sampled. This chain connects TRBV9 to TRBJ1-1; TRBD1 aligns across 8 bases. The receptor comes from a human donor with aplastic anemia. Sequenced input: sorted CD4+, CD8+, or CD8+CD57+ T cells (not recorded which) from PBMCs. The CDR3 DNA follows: TGTGCCAGCAGCGGCGGACAGGGTATGAACACTGAAGCTTTCTTT. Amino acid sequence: CASSGGQGMNTEAFF.